One sample yielded the 16 T cell receptor beta chains listed below, sequenced in a study of blood T cell repertoires in COVID-19. The method was immunoSEQ multiplex PCR; TCRdb's version includes in-frame clones alone and lacks a portion of them. The sample shows about 440,000 clones, about 89% of them seen only once. The sequenced sample consisted of peripheral blood. These TCRs come from a woman under 40 with acute or convalescent COVID-19.

The gene calls are TRBV6-2 or TRBV6-3 and TRBJ2-2; possible D gene TRBD1, 6 bases. Deletions cut 5 bases from V and 2 bases from J, with 12 bases between. The CDR3 has 15 amino acids. The germline V gene has CDR1 MNHEY and CDR2 SVGEGT. The CDR3 DNA sequence: TGTGCCAGCAGTCGAAAGGGACAAAACACCGGGGAGCTGTTTTTT. Its translation: CASSRKGQNTGELFF.

This chain uses TRBV13 with TRBJ2-7; the D gene is possibly TRBD1 (5 bases). The germline CDR1 and CDR2 sequences are PRHDT and FYEKMQ (reference sequence). The ends were cut back, 0 bases at V and 7 bases at J, with 7 bases in the middle. CDR3 length equals 12 residues. The DNA for the CDR3 is TGTGCCAGCAGCTTAGGGGGGCGGGAGCAGTACTTC. It specifies CASSLGGREQYF.

This CDR3 reads CASSLAGAHSYNEQFF. The CDR3 DNA follows: TGCGCCAGCAGCTTGGCAGGGGCTCACTCCTACAATGAGCAGTTCTTC. J is TRBJ2-1 and V is TRBV5-1, with D possibly TRBD1 on 6 matching bases. Trimming took off 0 bases at V and 0 bases at J, with 10 bases between the two ends. The CDR3 consists of 16 residues. The V gene's germline CDR1 is SGHRS and CDR2 YFSETQ.

This chain links TRBV19 with TRBJ1-5; D is unresolved. This CDR3 region has 14 residues. CDR1 and CDR2 (germline): LNHDA, SQIVND (reference sequence). V was shortened by 6 bases and J by 0 bases, with 9 bases between the two germline ends. Written as DNA, the CDR3 is TGTGCCAGTAGGCGGGGAGGTAGCAATCAGCCCCAGCATTTT. Translated, it gives CASRRGGSNQPQHF.

This chain uses TRBV19 with TRBJ1-2; possible D gene TRBD1, 5 bases. Trimming removed 3 bases from V and 4 bases from J, with 15 bases in between. The CDR3 runs to 15 residues. Germline loops: CDR1 LNHDA, CDR2 SQIVND (reference sequence). In DNA, the CDR3 is TGTGCCAGTAGTATGGGGGGACGGACCTTCTATGGCTACACCTTC. It codes for CASSMGGRTFYGYTF. Complete variable domain (other parts from reference TRBV19 and TRBJ1-2): DGGITQSPKYLFRKEGQNVTLSCEQNLNHDAMYWYRQDPGQGLRLIYYSQIVNDFQKGDIAEGYSVSREKKESFPLTVTSAQKNPTAFYLCASSMGGRTFYGYTFGSGTRLTVV.

V is TRBV6-5 and J is TRBJ1-5; weak D call: TRBD1 (6 bases). The CDR3 totals 15 residues. Germline-derived CDR1 and CDR2 are MNHEY and SVGAGI. The V and J ends lost 5 bases and 4 bases respectively, with 15 bases between them. The CDR3 spells CASSTAGTNNQPQHF. In DNA, the CDR3 is TGTGCCAGCAGTACGGCCGGGACAAATAATCAGCCCCAGCATTTT.

The CDR3 here is CASSLTGPYDNEQFF. As DNA, the CDR3 is TGTGCCAGCAGCTTGACAGGGCCTTACGACAATGAGCAGTTCTTC. This sequence joins TRBV7-3 and TRBJ2-1; 7 bases map to TRBD1. Germline V lookup: CDR1 SGHTA, CDR2 FQGTGA. This CDR3 comprises 15 residues. Unmatched junction bases numbered 7, after V lost 3 bases and J lost 5 bases.

The V and J genes are TRBV9 and TRBJ2-1; TRBD2 matches at 9 bases. CDR1 and CDR2 (germline): SGDLS, YYNGEE. This CDR3 spans 15 amino acids. V was clipped by 3 bases and J by 4 bases; unmatched bases: 5. CDR3 sequence reads: CASSGSGGTYNEQFF. The CDR3 bases are TGTGCCAGCAGCGGTAGCGGGGGAACTTACAATGAGCAGTTCTTC. The full variable domain, completed using reference TRBV9 and TRBJ2-1, is DSGVTQTPKHLITATGQRVTLRCSPRSGDLSVYWYQQSLDQGLQFLIQYYNGEERAKGNILERFSAQQFPDLHSELNLSSLELGDSALYFCASSGSGGTYNEQFFGPGTRLTVL.

The genes are TRBV6-1 and TRBJ2-1, with D possibly TRBD2 on 5 matching bases. The germline V gene has CDR1 MNHNS and CDR2 SASEGT. The CDR3 covers 15 residues. Trimming left V 1 base short and J 10 bases short, with 17 bases between. The CDR3 here is CASSEEGGASGEQFF. CDR3 coding DNA: TGTGCCAGCAGTGAAGAAGGAGGTGCGTCGGGCGAGCAGTTCTTC.

This chain links TRBV2 with TRBJ2-3; TRBD2 agrees at 13 bases. The CDR3 length is 14 residues. Germline assignment: CDR1 SNHLY and CDR2 FYNNEI. V was clipped by 6 bases and J by 3 bases; unmatched bases: 0. The CDR3 here is CASRGLAGTDTQYF. The CDR3 nucleotides are TGTGCCAGCAGGGGACTAGCGGGGACAGATACGCAGTATTTT.

The chain joins TRBV23-1 to TRBJ2-2; 7 bases align to TRBD2. TRBV23-1 counts as an open reading frame of uncertain function. Germline trimming cut 4 bases from V and 0 bases from J; bases unmatched to any gene: 8. CDR3 length equals 17 residues. This CDR3 is CASSPSRGDSNTGELFF. The CDR3 region has the DNA TGCGCCAGCAGTCCTTCCCGGGGGGATTCGAACACCGGGGAGCTGTTTTTT.

The rearrangement joins TRBV18 to TRBJ2-5, with a possible D match to TRBD2 (5 bases). The germline V gene has CDR1 KGHSH and CDR2 LQKENI. The CDR3 is 16 residues long. V gave up 2 bases and J gave up 5 bases, with 18 bases separating them. CDR3 sequence (DNA): TGTGCCAGCTCACCATTAAAAACGTTCCCGGGGGAGACCCAGTACTTC. Translating it yields CASSPLKTFPGETQYF. The complete variable domain, with remaining parts taken from reference TRBV18 and TRBJ2-5, reads NAGVMQNPRHLVRRRGQEARLRCSPMKGHSHVYWYRQLPEEGLKFMVYLQKENIIDESGMPKERFSAEFPKEGPSILRIQQVVRGDSAAYFCASSPLKTFPGETQYFGPGTRLLVL.

This clone was counted a few times. The chain joins TRBV15 to TRBJ1-5; possible D gene TRBD1, 6 bases. The germline V gene has CDR1 LNHNV and CDR2 YYDKDF (reference sequence). V was cut by 0 bases and J by 0 bases, with 12 bases left in between. The CDR3 length is 17 residues. In DNA, the CDR3 is TGTGCCACCAGCAGAGATCCGCGGACAGATAGCAATCAGCCCCAGCATTTT. It codes for CATSRDPRTDSNQPQHF.

The chain uses TRBV7-8 and TRBJ1-2, with 8 bases that match TRBD1. CDR3 size: 14 residues. In germline, CDR1 is SGHVS, CDR2 FQNEAQ. Losses at the gene ends were 6 bases for V and 3 bases for J; bases not matched to a gene: 6. This CDR3 is CASSRDRQDYGYTF. The CDR3 region has the DNA TGTGCCAGCAGTCGGGACAGGCAGGACTATGGCTACACCTTC.

J is TRBJ1-3 and V is TRBV2, with D possibly TRBD1 on 6 matching bases. Looked up from germline, CDR1 is SNHLY and CDR2 is FYNNEI. V was shortened by 6 bases and J by 0 bases, with 18 bases between the two germline ends. CDR3 size: 17 residues. The CDR3 loop reads CASSETGGLSSGNTIYF. In DNA form, the CDR3 reads TGTGCCAGCAGCGAAACGGGGGGCTTAAGCTCTGGAAACACCATATATTTT.

The J gene is TRBJ2-5, the V gene TRBV27; 13 bases align to TRBD2. The CDR3 is 16 amino acids. Trimming cost V 6 bases and J 5 bases; bases outside gene matches: 9. Looked up from germline, CDR1 is MNHEY and CDR2 is SMNVEV (reference sequence). CDR3 protein: CASRGLAGVGWETQYF. CDR3 coding DNA: TGTGCCAGCAGAGGACTAGCGGGGGTCGGTTGGGAGACCCAGTACTTC.